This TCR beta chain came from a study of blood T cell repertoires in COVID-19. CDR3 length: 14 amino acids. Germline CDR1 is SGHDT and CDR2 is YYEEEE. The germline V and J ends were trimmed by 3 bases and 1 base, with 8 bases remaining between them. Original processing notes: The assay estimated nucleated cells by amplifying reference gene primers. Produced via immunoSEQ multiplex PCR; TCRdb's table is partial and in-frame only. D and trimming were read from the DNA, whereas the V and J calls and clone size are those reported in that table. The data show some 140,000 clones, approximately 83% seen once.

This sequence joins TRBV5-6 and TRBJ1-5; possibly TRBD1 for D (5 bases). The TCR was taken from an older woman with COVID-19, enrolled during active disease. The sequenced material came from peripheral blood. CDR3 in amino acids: CASSWGVSNQPQHF. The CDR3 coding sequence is TGTGCCAGCAGCTGGGGGGTAAGCAATCAGCCCCAGCATTTT. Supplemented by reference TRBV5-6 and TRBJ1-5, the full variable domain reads DAGVTQSPTHLIKTRGQQVTLRCSPKSGHDTVSWYQQALGQGPQFIFQYYEEEERQRGNFPDRFSGHQFPNYSSELNVNALLLGDSALYLCASSWGVSNQPQHFGDGTRLSIL.